The rows below give T cell receptor beta chains drawn from one sample of a study of blood T cell repertoires in COVID-19. Libraries were prepared by immunoSEQ multiplex PCR; TCRdb keeps only in-frame clonotypes and omits some of them. The sample holds 110,000 to 150,000 clones, more than 80% seen once. Sequences were obtained from peripheral blood. These receptors all stem from a woman older than 75 in a cohort sampled during active or convalescent COVID-19. The CDR3 runs from the conserved cysteine through the conserved F or W. The D gene is left open where the match is weak. Some rows mark clone size as missing; the rest say once, few, many or name a class of expanded clone.

j_call d_call v_call clone_size cdr3_nt cdr3_aa
TRBJ2-7 TRBD2 TRBV7-2 NA TGTGCCAGCAGCTTTACCGGGGGGGTCTCCTACGAGCAGTACTTC CASSFTGGVSYEQYF
TRBJ1-1 NA TRBV11-3 NA TGTGCCAGCGATGGGGCCATTAGGGCTGAAGCTTTCTTT CASDGAIRAEAFF
TRBJ2-7 NA TRBV7-8 once TGTGCCAGCAGCCCCAATGGGGTGGGGGCTTCCTACGAGCAGTACTTC CASSPNGVGASYEQYF
TRBJ2-2 NA TRBV19 NA TGTGCCAGTAGCGCCAGGGGCACCGGGGAGCTGTTTTTT CASSARGTGELFF
TRBJ1-3 NA TRBV28 NA TGTGCCAGCAGTTTCTTTTCAGGGCACTCTGGAAACACCATATATTTT CASSFFSGHSGNTIYF
TRBJ1-2 TRBD1 TRBV10-3 NA TGTGCCATCAGTTCCCCGGGACAGGGGGCTAACTATGGCTACACCTTC CAISSPGQGANYGYTF
TRBJ1-5 NA TRBV5-5 NA TGTGCCAGCAGCAAGAGTAGCAATCAGCCCCAGCATTTT CASSKSSNQPQHF
TRBJ1-1 NA TRBV7-2 NA TGTGCCAGCAGCTCCGTCGGGGGATTGAACACTGAAGCTTTCTTT CASSSVGGLNTEAFF
TRBJ1-2 NA TRBV9 few TGTGCCAGCAGCGTAGATCTATTGCCTGACTATGGCTACACCTTC CASSVDLLPDYGYTF
TRBJ1-2 TRBD1 TRBV4-1 NA TGCGCCAGCAGCTCCCCGGGACAGTCTAACTATGGCTACACCTTC CASSSPGQSNYGYTF
TRBJ1-3 NA TRBV21-1 NA TGTGCCAGCACCTTGAGGAGCTCTGGAAACACCATATATTTT CASTLRSSGNTIYF
TRBJ2-2 TRBD1 TRBV7-9 NA TGTGCCAGCAGGCTGACAGGGCAGAACACCGGGGAGCTGTTTTTT CASRLTGQNTGELFF
TRBJ1-1 NA TRBV6-5 NA TGTGCCAGCAGTCGACTTGACAGGTTGAACACTGAAGCTTTCTTT CASSRLDRLNTEAFF
TRBJ1-2 NA TRBV11-3 NA TGTGCCAGCAGCCTTAGGGGTTCAGTATGGAGCTATGGCTACACCTTC CASSLRGSVWSYGYTF
TRBJ1-6 TRBD1 TRBV2 NA TGTGCCAGCAGCCCCAGGGACAGGCCCTATAATTCACCCCTCCACTTT CASSPRDRPYNSPLHF
TRBJ2-5 TRBD1 TRBV24-1 NA TGTGCCACCAGTGATTTCGGACAGGGGGCAATTGAGACCCAGTACTTC CATSDFGQGAIETQYF
TRBJ2-5 TRBD2 TRBV29-1 NA TGCAGAGCCCCTCTCGCGGGGGGGCAAGAGACCCAGTACTTC CRAPLAGGQETQYF
TRBJ1-2 TRBD1 TRBV6-5 few TGTGCCAGCATTAAGACAGGGGGCGCAACCCATGGCTACACCTTC CASIKTGGATHGYTF
TRBJ2-1 TRBD2 TRBV7-2 NA TGTGCCAGCAGGTTACGGGGGGGCACGGGCAATGAGCAGTTCTTC CASRLRGGTGNEQFF
TRBJ1-5 NA TRBV24-1 NA TGTGCCACCAGTGATAAGACAGGAGGTACCCAGCCCCAGCATTTT CATSDKTGGTQPQHF
TRBJ1-5 NA TRBV29-1 NA TGCAGCGTTGTATACGGGAATCAGCCCCAGCATTTT CSVVYGNQPQHF
TRBJ1-2 NA TRBV14 NA TGTGCCAGCAGCCAAGAGCGGAACAACTATGGCTACACCTTC CASSQERNNYGYTF
TRBJ1-2 NA TRBV7-9 NA TGTGCCAGCAGCCCGGGAAGTTATGGCTACACCTTC CASSPGSYGYTF
TRBJ2-7 TRBD1 TRBV15 few TGTGCCACCAGCAGAGATTCCGGGACAGGGGCCTACGAGCAGTACTTC CATSRDSGTGAYEQYF
TRBJ2-5 NA TRBV9 once TGTGCCAGCAGCGTAGCTAACGGGGGGACCCAGTACTTC CASSVANGGTQYF
TRBJ1-2 TRBD1 TRBV5-5 NA TGTGCCAGCAGCCCAACGACAGGGTGGGACGGCTACACCTTC CASSPTTGWDGYTF
TRBJ1-3 NA TRBV4-1 NA TGCGCCAGCAGCCAAGATGCACCGGGCTCTGGAAACACCATATATTTT CASSQDAPGSGNTIYF
TRBJ2-3 TRBD1 TRBV19 NA TGTGCCAGTAGCCCCGGTAGACAGGGGGCGGGAGGAGATACGCAGTATTTT CASSPGRQGAGGDTQYF
TRBJ1-6 NA TRBV7-2 NA TGTGCCAGCAGCTTAACTTATAATTCACCCCTCCACTTT CASSLTYNSPLHF
TRBJ1-2 NA TRBV12-3/TRBV12-4 NA TGTGCCAGCAGTCTAACAGCTAACTATGGCTACACCTTC CASSLTANYGYTF